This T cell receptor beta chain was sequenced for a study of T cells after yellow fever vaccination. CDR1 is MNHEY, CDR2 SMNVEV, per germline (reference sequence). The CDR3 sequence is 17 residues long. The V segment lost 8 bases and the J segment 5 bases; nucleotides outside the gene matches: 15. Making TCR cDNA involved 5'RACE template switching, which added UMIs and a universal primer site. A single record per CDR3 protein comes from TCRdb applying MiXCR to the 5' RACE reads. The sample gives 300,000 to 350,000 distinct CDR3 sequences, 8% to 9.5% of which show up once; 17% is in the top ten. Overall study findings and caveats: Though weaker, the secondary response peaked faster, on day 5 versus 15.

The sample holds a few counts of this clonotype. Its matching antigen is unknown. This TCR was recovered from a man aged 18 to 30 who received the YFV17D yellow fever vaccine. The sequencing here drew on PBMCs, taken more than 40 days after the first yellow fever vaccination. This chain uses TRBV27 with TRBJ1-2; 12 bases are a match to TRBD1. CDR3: CASGPGDRGRFYYGYTF. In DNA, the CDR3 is TGTGCCAGCGGACCGGGGGACAGGGGGCGCTTTTATTATGGCTACACCTTC.